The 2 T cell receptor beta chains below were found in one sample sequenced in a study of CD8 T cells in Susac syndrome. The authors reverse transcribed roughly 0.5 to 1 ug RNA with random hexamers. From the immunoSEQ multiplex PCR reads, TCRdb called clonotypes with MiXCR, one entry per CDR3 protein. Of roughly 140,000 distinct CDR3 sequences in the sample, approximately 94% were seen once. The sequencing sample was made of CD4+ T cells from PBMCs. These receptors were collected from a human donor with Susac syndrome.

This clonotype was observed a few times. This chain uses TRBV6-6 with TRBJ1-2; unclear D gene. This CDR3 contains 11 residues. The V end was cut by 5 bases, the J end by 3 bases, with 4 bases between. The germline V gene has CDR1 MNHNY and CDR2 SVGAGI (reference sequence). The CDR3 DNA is TGTGCCAGCAGTACGGACTATGGCTACACCTTC. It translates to CASSTDYGYTF.

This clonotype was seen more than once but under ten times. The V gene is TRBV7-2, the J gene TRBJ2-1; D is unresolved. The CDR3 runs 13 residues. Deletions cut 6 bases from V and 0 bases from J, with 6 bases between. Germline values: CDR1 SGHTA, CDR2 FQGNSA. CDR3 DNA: TGTGCCAGCAGTCCTAGCTCCTACAATGAGCAGTTCTTC. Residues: CASSPSSYNEQFF.